This T cell receptor beta chain was identified in a study of spatial heterogeneity in lung cancer. Study-level background: Strong correlation was found between tumor-region TCR transcript counts and a T cell module score from matched bulk RNA-seq. Study-wide findings and caveats: Counts of expanded intratumoral alpha and beta TCRs tracked tumor mutation counts.

This clonotype was counted many times. The antigen remains undetermined. V trimming: 3 bases; J trimming: 0 bases; junction bases outside the gene matches: 7. This CDR3 is built from 15 residues. The germline V gene encodes CDR1 DFQATT and CDR2 SNEGSKA (reference sequence). Time point denoted: sample taken at primary tumor resection. 72 TRACERx patients with early, untreated non-small cell lung cancer donated samples. Without sorting, whole RNA was sequenced from tumor, nontumor lung or frozen PBMC. TCRdb independently ran MiXCR on the 5' RACE reads; one entry per CDR3 protein. The table records roughly 4,400 distinct CDR3 sequences, 12% of them present only once.

The V gene is TRBV20-1, the J gene TRBJ2-7; TRBD1 agrees at 8 bases. The material was lung tumor tissue, obtained at surgery. The sequence was obtained from a male donor with early-stage non-small cell lung cancer. Written as DNA, the CDR3 is TGCAGTGCTAGGCCCAGGGGGCCAAGCTCCTACGAGCAGTACTTC. Encoded protein: CSARPRGPSSYEQYF.